This T cell receptor (beta chain) appears in the sequencing data of a study of blood T cells in healthy people across ages (dated by TCRdb to 2013 to 2016). Concerning the study at large: In model experiments, roughly one uniquely barcoded TCR beta cDNA molecule per two T cells was captured by template switching. Age-related changes in TCR beta repertoire diversity were measured in the study by deep sequencing normalized with unique cDNA molecular identifiers. Donors were grouped into four age groups: young (average about 15 years), middle-aged (roughly 40), aged (about 60) and long-lived (approximately 81). To avoid experimental bias, donors of different ages were spread randomly across the sequencing lanes. For two donors (one aged 18 to 29 and one aged 80 or older), the study analyzed two additional independent replicas of 1 million unique cDNA reads from the same blood draw.

The CDR3 spans 15 residues, from the cysteine through the phenylalanine. CDR3 DNA is the only sequence kept; it has 45 bases, read in frame from the first base. V gives up 3 bases and J gives up 7 bases, and the segment between their germline ends measures 16 bases. Libraries were prepared through 5' RACE. Sequencing was carried out with an Illumina HiSeq 2500. A second PCR of roughly 7 to 11 cycles was run with a J-beta primer mix and a sample-barcoded 5' primer. Each TCR beta cDNA molecule received a unique molecular identifier from a template-switch 5' adaptor carrying 12 random nucleotides. Each sample yielded at least 3 million CDR3-containing paired-end reads. First-strand cDNA synthesis was performed from all RNA using the Mint cDNA synthesis kit, with priming by a TRBC-specific oligonucleotide. Following uracil-DNA glycosylase treatment, a first 18-cycle PCR with universal primers M1SS and BC2_uni_R was performed on all cDNA. The authors processed their data as follows. For normalization, 1 million high-quality reads were randomly selected from each sample, with every read carrying a distinct molecular identifier. Instead of being binned into consensus sequences, reads with shared molecular identifiers were discarded. CDR3 identification, clonotype clustering and error correction used MiTCR with a Q25 quality threshold and the strictest error-elimination algorithm. A nonparametric unseen species model using Euler transformation provided a lower-bound estimate of total TCR beta diversity. The public reads were reprocessed in TCRdb via fastp at Q25 and MiXCR, keeping in-frame beta chains. Under each unique CDR3 protein, matching rows form one entry showing the most common genes and DNA. These V and J calls rely on TCRdb rather than the paper's analysis. The sample records approximately 1.5 million distinct CDR3 sequences, about 35% of which are singletons. The leading ten clones occupy around 11% of the sample.

This clonotype was detected ten times or more. Its antigen has not been determined. Per-base quality was not reported, and no clone a single base away is much larger than it. Here is what the overall study found, with its caveats: The percentage of naive T cells measured by flow cytometry correlated strongly with observed TCR beta diversity. Because profiling used bulk unsorted PBMCs, naive and antigen-experienced compartments could not be compared conclusively. Estimates of total diversity from one million sequenced T cells were regarded as lower bounds and underestimates. Observed TCR beta diversity per million T cells fell roughly linearly with age, and a significant reduction was already apparent by age roughly 40. The CMV infection status of donors was not known, potentially confounding age-related changes in expanded clonotypes. Compared with the aged group, more naive CD4+ T cells, fewer expanded clones and increased TCR diversity were shown by the long-lived group, suggesting age selection.

The donors were roughly 39 Caucasian individuals from Russia, aged roughly 6 to 100 years, who were systemically healthy. Each donor gave roughly 11 milliliters of peripheral blood, drawn into EDTA-treated Vacutainer tubes. Ficoll-Paque density-gradient centrifugation was used to isolate PBMCs, with at least 6.5 million per sample. Trizol reagent was used to extract total RNA from the PBMCs, yielding at least 5 micrograms per sample. The percentages of naive CD45RAhigh/CD27high T cells were determined by flow cytometry on a PBMC aliquot from every donor. Sequences were obtained from blood. Here the chain combines TRBV12-3 or TRBV12-4 and TRBJ2-1, and perhaps TRBD2 as D gene, on 7 matching bases. The sequence was collected from a woman aged 25 to 39 in good health. Here the CDR3 is given as CASSFEGGKGNEQFF. The sequence in DNA is TGTGCCAGCAGTTTCGAGGGGGGGAAGGGAAATGAGCAGTTCTTC.